The text below deals with one TCR beta chain. These data originate in a study of blood T cell repertoires in COVID-19. The overall study: The United States, Italy and Spain were the sources of the acute and convalescent COVID-19 samples. The analysed material was cDNA or gDNA that came from T cells, B-cell-depleted T cells, or PBMCs.

The CDR3 has 18 residues. Trimming removed 6 bases from V and 0 bases from J; junction bases left unmatched: 8. Germline CDR1 reads SGHTA; CDR2 reads FQGNSA. Authors' analysis steps: Estimates of nucleated cell counts were drawn from the amplification of reference gene primers. Data came from immunoSEQ multiplex PCR; TCRdb stores just in-frame clones and leaves some out. V, J and clone size were drawn from that table, and D and trimming were deduced from the DNA. This sample has 210,000 or so clones, with 90% found just once. This chain links TRBV7-2 with TRBJ2-4, with 13 bases matching TRBD2. This sequence was found in a man aged 50 to 59 with acute or convalescent COVID-19. The specimen sequenced was peripheral blood. Written as DNA, the CDR3 is TGTGCCAGCAGTCCCGGACTAGCGGGGGAGCTAGCCAAAAACATTCAGTACTTC. As protein: CASSPGLAGELAKNIQYF.